These T cell receptor beta chains were read from a single sample in a study of T cell changes during pregnancy in multiple sclerosis. Sequenced by immunoSEQ multiplex PCR; TCRdb stores in-frame clones only, minus some. The table lists about 44,000 clones, about 96% of them singletons. Sample: peripheral blood, taken in the second trimester of pregnancy. Receptor source: a female donor with multiple sclerosis, enrolled in a pregnancy study. Each CDR3 is given without its conserved first and last residue. Each record gives: V gene, J gene, CDR3 protein.

V: TRBV9
J: TRBJ1-6
CDR3: ASSSGGSYNSPLH

V: TRBV5-4
J: TRBJ1-4
CDR3: ASSVGGQGEEKLF

V: TRBV11-2
J: TRBJ2-5
CDR3: ASSLMRVRTQY

V: TRBV11-2
J: TRBJ1-5
CDR3: ASSIGGGQPQH

V: TRBV4-3
J: TRBJ2-1
CDR3: ASSPGLAPNEQF

V: TRBV4-3
J: TRBJ1-2
CDR3: ASSQMTASKVSGYT

V: TRBV2
J: TRBJ2-2
CDR3: ASSEPSRNTGELF

V: TRBV6-5
J: TRBJ2-5
CDR3: ASSLGTGNTETQY

V: TRBV13
J: TRBJ2-2
CDR3: ASRSTSGINNTGELF

V: TRBV2
J: TRBJ1-6
CDR3: ASKLWRLGQGSYNSPLH

V: TRBV27
J: TRBJ1-1
CDR3: ASSQRQGVKAF

V: TRBV5-4
J: TRBJ1-2
CDR3: ASSFVSNYGYT

V: TRBV28
J: TRBJ2-3
CDR3: ASRTPGGRPTDTQY

V: TRBV20-1
J: TRBJ1-1
CDR3: SARESTEAF

V: TRBV19
J: TRBJ2-1
CDR3: ASSIGGGRKGNEQF

V: TRBV6-1
J: TRBJ2-6
CDR3: ASSEALGSGANVLT

V: TRBV18
J: TRBJ2-3
CDR3: ASSPPGGRSTDTQY

V: TRBV6-5
J: TRBJ1-4
CDR3: ASSSRGLANEKLF

V: TRBV5-1
J: TRBJ2-2
CDR3: ASRTAGLNTGELF

V: TRBV19
J: TRBJ1-1
CDR3: ASRLGTGRTEAF

V: TRBV4-3
J: TRBJ2-2
CDR3: ASSYGTSRELF

V: TRBV9
J: TRBJ2-1
CDR3: ASSVATISYNEQF

V: TRBV29-1
J: TRBJ2-2
CDR3: SAKRQGTGELF

V: TRBV4-1
J: TRBJ2-2
CDR3: ASSQGASYTGELF

V: TRBV4-2
J: TRBJ2-7
CDR3: ASSQDARAYEQY

V: TRBV4-1
J: TRBJ1-4
CDR3: ASSQLWTGNEKLF

V: TRBV4-2
J: TRBJ2-1
CDR3: ASSQDPLASNEQF

V: TRBV5-1
J: TRBJ2-7
CDR3: ASSLQLAGGAYEQY

V: TRBV5-4
J: TRBJ1-2
CDR3: ASSLRGSGNGYT

V: TRBV4-1
J: TRBJ2-7
CDR3: ASSQVATSTSYEQY

V: TRBV7-2
J: TRBJ1-2
CDR3: ASSTGQGIVARTNYGYT

V: TRBV27
J: TRBJ2-2
CDR3: ASSSPSGSRVGELF

V: TRBV10-3
J: TRBJ2-1
CDR3: AISPTSGGGNEQF